Shown below are 22 T cell receptor beta chains from a single sample sequenced in a study of shared clonotypes between healthy human individuals. Naive CD8 cells were CD45RO-negative, positively selected for CCR7, excluding terminally differentiated effector memory CD45RA+ cells. Libraries were prepared by immunoSEQ multiplex PCR; TCRdb keeps only in-frame clonotypes and omits some of them. The sample holds about 2 million clones, approximately 94% seen once. The sequenced material came from naive CD8+ T cells sorted from blood. The receptors stem from a man between 18 and 29 years old in good health.

This chain uses TRBV9 with TRBJ1-1; maybe TRBD1 (5 bases). V lost 2 bases to trimming and J lost 0 bases, with 14 bases between them. The CDR3 runs 16 residues. The germline V gene encodes CDR1 SGDLS and CDR2 YYNGEE. The CDR3 region is CASSVSPTEMNTEAFF. CDR3 nucleotides: TGTGCCAGCAGCGTTTCACCGACAGAGATGAACACTGAAGCTTTCTTT.

This clone was seen just once. This rearrangement joins TRBV4-1 to TRBJ1-3; no firm D call. CDR3 length equals 15 residues. Germline values: CDR1 MGHRA, CDR2 YSYEKL. V gave up 0 bases and J gave up 0 bases, with 6 bases separating them. The CDR3 bases are TGCGCCAGCAGCCAAGATGGGAACTCTGGAAACACCATATATTTT. It yields the protein CASSQDGNSGNTIYF.

The chain has TRBV6-6 and TRBJ2-7; TRBD2 agrees at 13 bases. This CDR3 has 15 residues. The J segment lost 4 bases and the V segment lost 4 bases, leaving 4 bases of the junction unmatched. Germline values: CDR1 MNHNY, CDR2 SVGAGI (reference sequence). The CDR3 sequence: CASSLSTSGGYEQYF. CDR3 DNA: TGTGCCAGCAGTTTATCGACTAGCGGGGGGTACGAGCAGTACTTC.

The chain carries TRBV4-2 and TRBJ2-2; D is possibly TRBD1 or TRBD2 (5 bases each). V shed 0 bases and J shed 6 bases, with 17 bases lying between them. The CDR3 has 17 residues. Germline assignment: CDR1 LGHNA and CDR2 YNFKEQ. The CDR3 loop is CASSQELVGTNSGELFF. CDR3 bases: TGTGCCAGCAGCCAAGAATTGGTCGGGACCAACTCCGGGGAGCTGTTTTTT.

A note on this clone: Other DNA variants within this sample encode the same CDR3. The J gene is TRBJ1-2, the V gene TRBV6-5; D is perhaps TRBD1 (5 bases). This CDR3 spans 14 amino acids. Germline lookup yields CDR1 MNHEY and CDR2 SVGAGI. V was shortened by 7 bases and J by 7 bases, with 19 bases between the two germline ends. CDR3 DNA: TGTGCCAGCACTTATAGGGAGGGGCCGAGTGGCTACACCTTC. Translation gives CASTYREGPSGYTF.

V is TRBV5-6 and J is TRBJ2-7; either TRBD1 or TRBD2 may fit D (5 bases each). CDR3 length: 16 residues. The V gene's germline CDR1 is SGHDT and CDR2 YYEEEE. The V end lost 4 bases, the J end lost 0 bases, and 17 bases lay between the germline ends. CDR3 nucleotide sequence: TGTGCCAGCAGCCCGGGGCCGGGGCCTAGCTCCTACGAGCAGTACTTC. This codes for CASSPGPGPSSYEQYF.

J is TRBJ2-7 and V is TRBV2; D is undetermined. Trimming took off 4 bases at V and 6 bases at J, with 13 bases between the two ends. This CDR3 has 13 residues. Germline V gene data show CDR1 as SNHLY and CDR2 as FYNNEI. CDR3 in DNA: TGTGCCAGCAGTGCCCGTAGTAGTATCGAGCAGTACTTC. Translation gives CASSARSSIEQYF.

The V and J genes are TRBV28 and TRBJ1-4; TRBD1 agrees at 11 bases. This CDR3 contains 18 residues. Germline CDR1 MDHEN, CDR2 SYDVKM. Trimming removed 2 bases from V and 1 base from J; junction bases left unmatched: 6. DNA for the CDR3: TGTGCCAGCAGTTTACCCCGGACAGGGGGCAGAACTAATGAAAAACTGTTTTTT. Protein product: CASSLPRTGGRTNEKLFF.

The genes are TRBV2 and TRBJ1-1, with D perhaps matching TRBD1 (6 bases). V dropped 0 bases and J dropped 5 bases, with 7 bases sitting between them. The CDR3 runs to 13 residues. In germline, CDR1 is SNHLY, CDR2 FYNNEI. CDR3 sequence: CASSEAQGTEAFF. In DNA form, the CDR3 reads TGTGCCAGCAGTGAAGCGCAGGGGACTGAAGCTTTCTTT. Variable domain in full (rest from reference TRBV2 and TRBJ1-1): EPEVTQTPSHQVTQMGQEVILRCVPISNHLYFYWYRQILGQKVEFLVSFYNNEISEKSEIFDDQFSVERPDGSNFTLKIRSTKLEDSAMYFCASSEAQGTEAFFGQGTRLTVV.

The chain carries TRBV5-1 and TRBJ2-5; a possible D gene is TRBD2 (6 bases). The J call could be wrong; TRBJ2-7 is a better fit for the DNA end. The CDR3 length is 14 residues. Germline assignment: CDR1 SGHRS and CDR2 YFSETQ. The CDR3 coding sequence is TGCGCCAGCAGCGCGGGACCGATGCTCTACGAGCAGTACTTC. This encodes CASSAGPMLYEQYF.

The chain joins TRBV5-8 to TRBJ1-5; a weak D match, TRBD1 (6 bases). Germline CDR1 reads SGHTS; CDR2 reads YDEGEE. The CDR3 totals 18 residues. Trimming cost V 4 bases and J 0 bases, with 20 bases left between them. CDR3 DNA: TGTGCCAGCAGCGATCCCTTCGCGGGGGACAATAGCAATCAGCCCCAGCATTTT. Protein: CASSDPFAGDNSNQPQHF. Filled out from reference TRBV5-8 and TRBJ1-5, the complete variable domain reads EAGVTQSPTHLIKTRGQQATLRCSPISGHTSVYWYQQALGLGLQFLLWYDEGEERNRGNFPPRFSGRQFPNYSSELNVNALELEDSALYLCASSDPFAGDNSNQPQHFGDGTRLSIL.

The chain carries TRBV19 and TRBJ1-1; D not certain. Germline-derived CDR1 and CDR2 are LNHDA and SQIVND (reference sequence). Between the trimmed V and J ends, which lost 7 bases and 0 bases, there was a span of 15 bases. The CDR3 has 15 amino acids. The CDR3 sequence is CASTKFGDLNTEAFF. The DNA of the CDR3 is TGTGCCAGTACGAAGTTTGGGGATTTGAACACTGAAGCTTTCTTT.

The chain employs TRBV10-3 and TRBJ2-2, with D possibly matching TRBD2 (5 bases). The V and J ends lost 0 bases and 10 bases respectively, with 9 bases between them. CDR3 length: 13 amino acids. CDR1 and CDR2 from the germline V gene are ENHRY and SYGVKD. The CDR3: CAISESGVLELFF. The CDR3 region has the DNA TGTGCCATCAGTGAGTCCGGGGTTTTGGAGCTGTTTTTT.

The chain couples TRBV29-1 to TRBJ1-3; D is unresolved. This CDR3 region has 14 residues. V lost 1 base and J lost 0, with 7 bases in between. Per the germline V gene, CDR1 is SQVTM and CDR2 is ANQGSEA. CDR3 DNA sequence: TGCAGCGTTGAAGTGCAGCGCTCTGGAAACACCATATATTTT. It encodes CSVEVQRSGNTIYF.

A word on this clone: The same CDR3 arises from other DNA sequences in this sample as well. The chain uses TRBV27 and TRBJ2-1; D ambiguous. Trimming took off 2 bases at V and 6 bases at J, with 8 bases between the two ends. The germline V gene has CDR1 MNHEY and CDR2 SMNVEV (reference sequence). This CDR3 spans 13 amino acids. CDR3 protein: CASSLSPRNEQFF. In nucleotides, the CDR3 is TGTGCCAGCAGTTTAAGCCCACGCAATGAGCAGTTCTTC.

This sequence joins TRBV13 and TRBJ1-4; 7 bases map to TRBD1. With 2 bases clipped from V and 3 bases from J, the junction kept 3 bases outside the gene matches. This CDR3 has 15 amino acids. Germline V gene sequence: CDR1 PRHDT, CDR2 FYEKMQ (reference sequence). The CDR3 DNA follows: TGTGCCAGCAGCTTAAAAGGGGGCCCTAATGAAAAACTGTTTTTT. Protein product: CASSLKGGPNEKLFF.

This chain links TRBV30 with TRBJ2-7; D tentatively reads TRBD1 or TRBD2 (5 bases each). CDR3 length equals 15 residues. The V and J ends lost 1 base and 2 bases respectively, with 15 bases between them. The germline V gene has CDR1 GTSNPN and CDR2 SVGIG (reference sequence). The CDR3 loop is CAWSDLGTGAYEQYF. CDR3 in DNA: TGTGCCTGGAGTGACCTCGGGACGGGTGCCTACGAGCAGTACTTC.

The chain joins TRBV4-3 to TRBJ2-1; TRBD2 matches at 7 bases. CDR3 size: 14 residues. Trimming removed 2 bases from V and 3 bases from J; junction bases left unmatched: 1. Germline CDR1 LGHNA, CDR2 YSLEER. As DNA, the CDR3 is TGCGCCAGCAGCCAACGGGACTACTACAATGAGCAGTTCTTC. Its protein is CASSQRDYYNEQFF.

The chain employs TRBV30 and TRBJ1-5; 10 positions match TRBD1. Germline lookup yields CDR1 GTSNPN and CDR2 SVGIG (reference sequence). The CDR3 runs to 15 residues. The trim removed 1 base at V and 2 bases at J, leaving 2 bases unmatched. CDR3 sequence: CAWSDGTGGNQPQHF. The CDR3 DNA sequence: TGTGCCTGGAGTGACGGGACAGGGGGCAATCAGCCCCAGCATTTT.

The chain has TRBV11-2 and TRBJ2-7; D might be TRBD2 (6 bases). V gave up 4 bases and J gave up 3 bases, with 10 bases separating them. CDR1 and CDR2 from the germline V gene are SGHAT and FQNNGV. The CDR3 consists of 13 residues. The CDR3 DNA follows: TGTGCCAGCAGCTACTACGGGGGCTACGAGCAGTACTTC. Encoded protein: CASSYYGGYEQYF.

V gene TRBV5-1 combines with J gene TRBJ1-1; D unresolved. CDR1 is SGHRS, CDR2 YFSETQ, per germline. V lost 0 bases and J lost 7, with 13 bases in between. This CDR3 is built from 14 residues. In DNA form, the CDR3 reads TGCGCCAGCAGCTTGGCGGCCGGGGTTGGTGAAGCTTTCTTT. Residues: CASSLAAGVGEAFF.

The chain joins TRBV27 to TRBJ1-2, with TRBD1 matching 7 bases. The germline V gene has CDR1 MNHEY and CDR2 SMNVEV (reference sequence). This CDR3 is 12 amino acids long. With 10 bases clipped from V and 5 bases from J, the junction kept 7 bases outside the gene matches. This CDR3 reads CATRDSTYGYTF. CDR3 DNA sequence: TGTGCCACCCGGGACAGTACTTATGGCTACACCTTC.